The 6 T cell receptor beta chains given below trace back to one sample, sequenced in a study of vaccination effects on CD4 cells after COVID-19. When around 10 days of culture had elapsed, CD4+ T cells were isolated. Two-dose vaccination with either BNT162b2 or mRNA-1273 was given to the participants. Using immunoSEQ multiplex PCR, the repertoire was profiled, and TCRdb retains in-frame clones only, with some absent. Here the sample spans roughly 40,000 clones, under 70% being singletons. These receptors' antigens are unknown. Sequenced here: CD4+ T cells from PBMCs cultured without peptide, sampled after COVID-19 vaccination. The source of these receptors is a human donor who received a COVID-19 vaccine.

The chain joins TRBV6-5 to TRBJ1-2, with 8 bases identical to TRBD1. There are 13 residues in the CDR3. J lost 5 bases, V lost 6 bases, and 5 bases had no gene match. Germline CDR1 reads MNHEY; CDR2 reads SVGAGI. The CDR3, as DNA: TGTGCCAGCAGAAACGGACAGGGATATGGCTACACCTTC. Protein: CASRNGQGYGYTF.

This CDR3 is CASSLTGSDEQYF. In DNA, the CDR3 is TGTGCCAGCAGCTTAACCGGGAGCGACGAGCAGTACTTC. The chain is built from TRBV11-3 and TRBJ2-7, with a tentative D call TRBD2 (6 bases). The germline V gene has CDR1 SGHNT and CDR2 YENEEA. The CDR3 totals 13 residues. Trimming removed 2 bases at V and 5 bases at J, with 10 bases between.

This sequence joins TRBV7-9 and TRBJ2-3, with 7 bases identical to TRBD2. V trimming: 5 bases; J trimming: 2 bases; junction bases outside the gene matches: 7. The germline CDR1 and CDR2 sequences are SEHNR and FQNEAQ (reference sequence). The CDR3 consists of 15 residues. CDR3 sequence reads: CASSTRGGTTDTQYF. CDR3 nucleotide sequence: TGTGCCAGCAGCACTAGGGGAGGGACCACAGATACGCAGTATTTT.

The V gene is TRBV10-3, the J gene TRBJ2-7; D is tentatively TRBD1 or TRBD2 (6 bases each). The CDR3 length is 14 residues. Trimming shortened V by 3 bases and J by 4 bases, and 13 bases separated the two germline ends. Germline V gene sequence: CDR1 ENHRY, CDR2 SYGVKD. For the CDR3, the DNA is TGTGCCATCAGTGATAGGGGGGCGGGTTACGAGCAGTACTTC. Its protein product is CAISDRGAGYEQYF.

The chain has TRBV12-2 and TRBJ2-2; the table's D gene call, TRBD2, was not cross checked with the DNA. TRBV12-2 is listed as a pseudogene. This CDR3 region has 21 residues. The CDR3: CASRATGGTSGSYVSTGELFF. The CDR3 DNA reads TGTGCAAGTCGCGCCACCGGCGGGACTAGCGGGAGTTACGTTAGCACCGGGGAGCTGTTTTTT.

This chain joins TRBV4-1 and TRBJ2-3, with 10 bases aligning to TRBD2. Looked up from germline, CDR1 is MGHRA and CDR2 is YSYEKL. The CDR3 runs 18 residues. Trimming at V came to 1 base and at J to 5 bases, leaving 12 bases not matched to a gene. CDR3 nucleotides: TGCGCCAGCAGCCAAGGAGGTGCAGCGGGGGGGCGTAGAGATACGCAGTATTTT. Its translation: CASSQGGAAGGRRDTQYF.